Shown below are 10 T cell receptor beta chains from a single sample sequenced in a study of T-cell memory formation after mild COVID-19. TCRdb re-derived calls from the 5' RACE reads in MiXCR, one entry per CDR3 protein. The table lists roughly 130,000 distinct CDR3 sequences, 16% of them singletons. Sequencing input: PBMCs or a T cell subset sorted from them (not recorded which). These receptors all stem from an adult woman who had mild COVID-19 (a few samples of this study predate the infection). Cell type and time point are not known.

The chain joins TRBV7-2 to TRBJ2-5; D unresolved. Trimming shortened V by 5 bases and J by 5 bases, and 15 bases separated the two germline ends. Germline V lookup: CDR1 SGHTA, CDR2 FQGNSA. The CDR3 extends over 14 amino acids. In DNA form, the CDR3 reads TGTGCCAGCAGCCCCCCGACCGATCTGGAGACCCAGTACTTC. This codes for CASSPPTDLETQYF.

The rearrangement links TRBV5-1 to TRBJ2-5; perhaps TRBD2 as D (6 bases). Trimming pared 0 bases from V and 1 base from J, leaving 13 bases between. This CDR3 comprises 16 residues. CDR1 and CDR2 from the germline V gene are SGHRS and YFSETQ. The CDR3 reads CASSLAAGTGQETQYF. CDR3 DNA sequence: TGCGCCAGCAGCTTGGCCGCGGGAACGGGCCAAGAGACCCAGTACTTC. The full variable domain, its missing parts supplied by reference TRBV5-1 and TRBJ2-5, is KAGVTQTPRYLIKTRGQQVTLSCSPISGHRSVSWYQQTPGQGLQFLFEYFSETQRNKGNFPGRFSGRQFSNSRSEMNVSTLELGDSALYLCASSLAAGTGQETQYFGPGTRLLVL.

The chain employs TRBV4-3 and TRBJ1-4; D remains ambiguous. The CDR3 length is 17 residues. The ends were cut back, 4 bases at V and 0 bases at J, with 15 bases in the middle. Germline V gene data show CDR1 as LGHNA and CDR2 as YSLEER. The DNA of the CDR3 is TGCGCCAGCAGCCCTACCCAATGGACGGCAACTAATGAAAAACTGTTTTTT. This gives the protein CASSPTQWTATNEKLFF.

The rearrangement links TRBV18 to TRBJ2-5; 9 nucleotides line up with TRBD2. The V gene's germline CDR1 is KGHSH and CDR2 LQKENI. J was trimmed by 5 bases and V by 2 bases; bases with no gene match: 9. The CDR3 sequence is 16 residues long. CDR3 nucleotides: TGTGCCAGCTCACCATTCGGCGGGGGGGTCCAGGAGACCCAGTACTTC. This translates into CASSPFGGGVQETQYF.

V usage is TRBV7-2 and J usage is TRBJ2-2; D gene unclear. The germline V and J ends were trimmed by 5 bases and 6 bases, with 10 bases remaining between them. The CDR3 extends over 13 amino acids. In germline, CDR1 is SGHTA, CDR2 FQGNSA. CDR3 sequence: CASSARPSGELFF. CDR3 nucleotide sequence: TGTGCCAGCAGCGCCAGACCATCCGGGGAGCTGTTTTTT.

Only a few counts were recorded for this clonotype. This chain links TRBV15 with TRBJ2-7; 9 bases match TRBD1. The CDR3 is 16 residues long. CDR1 LNHNV and CDR2 YYDKDF come from the germline V gene (reference sequence). V shed 2 bases and J 2 bases; nucleotides not matched to a gene: 7. The CDR3: CATSRLRDRDPYEQYF. The CDR3 bases are TGTGCCACCAGCAGACTCCGGGACAGGGACCCCTACGAGCAGTACTTC. Together with reference TRBV15 and TRBJ2-7, the CDR3 gives the full variable domain: DAMVIQNPRYQVTQFGKPVTLSCSQTLNHNVMYWYQQKSSQAPKLLFHYYDKDFNNEADTPDNFQSRRPNTSFCFLDIRSPGLGDTAMYLCATSRLRDRDPYEQYFGPGTRLTVT.

The chain recombines TRBV2 with TRBJ2-5; 10 positions match TRBD2. With 9 bases clipped from V and 2 bases from J, the junction kept 3 bases outside the gene matches. Per the germline V gene, CDR1 is SNHLY and CDR2 is FYNNEI. This CDR3 region has 13 residues. The CDR3 region has the DNA TGTGCCAGTAAGACTAGCGGGCAAGAGACCCAGTACTTC. Amino acid sequence: CASKTSGQETQYF.

This clonotype was observed a handful of times. The chain employs TRBV7-6 and TRBJ2-1; TRBD2 agrees at 13 bases. The CDR3 spans 20 residues. The V gene's germline CDR1 is SGHVS and CDR2 FNYEAQ. Trimming cost V 5 bases and J 0 bases; bases outside gene matches: 13. DNA for the CDR3: TGTGCCAGCAGCGCAACTAGACTAGCGGGGGGCCGCAGCTCCTACAATGAGCAGTTCTTC. Translated: CASSATRLAGGRSSYNEQFF.

This clonotype was counted between two and nine times. The chain is built from TRBV7-9 and TRBJ2-1, with a tentative D call TRBD2 (7 bases). The V gene lost 5 bases and the J gene lost 10 bases, with 12 bases spanning the gap. This CDR3 spans 12 amino acids. Germline V gene sequence: CDR1 SEHNR, CDR2 FQNEAQ (reference sequence). The CDR3 DNA reads TGTGCCAGCAGCCCACAGGGAGGGGAGCAGTTCTTC. It translates to CASSPQGGEQFF.

This clonotype came up many times. The J gene is TRBJ2-3, the V gene TRBV5-1, with TRBD2 matching over 10 bases. The CDR3 contains 17 residues. Per the germline V gene, CDR1 is SGHRS and CDR2 is YFSETQ. The J segment lost 2 bases and the V segment lost 4 bases, leaving 10 bases of the junction unmatched. In nucleotides, the CDR3 is TGCGCCAGCAGCCAGAGGACTAGCGGATCCGTCACAGATACGCAGTATTTT. Protein sequence: CASSQRTSGSVTDTQYF. The full variable domain, completed using reference TRBV5-1 and TRBJ2-3, is KAGVTQTPRYLIKTRGQQVTLSCSPISGHRSVSWYQQTPGQGLQFLFEYFSETQRNKGNFPGRFSGRQFSNSRSEMNVSTLELGDSALYLCASSQRTSGSVTDTQYFGPGTRLTVL.